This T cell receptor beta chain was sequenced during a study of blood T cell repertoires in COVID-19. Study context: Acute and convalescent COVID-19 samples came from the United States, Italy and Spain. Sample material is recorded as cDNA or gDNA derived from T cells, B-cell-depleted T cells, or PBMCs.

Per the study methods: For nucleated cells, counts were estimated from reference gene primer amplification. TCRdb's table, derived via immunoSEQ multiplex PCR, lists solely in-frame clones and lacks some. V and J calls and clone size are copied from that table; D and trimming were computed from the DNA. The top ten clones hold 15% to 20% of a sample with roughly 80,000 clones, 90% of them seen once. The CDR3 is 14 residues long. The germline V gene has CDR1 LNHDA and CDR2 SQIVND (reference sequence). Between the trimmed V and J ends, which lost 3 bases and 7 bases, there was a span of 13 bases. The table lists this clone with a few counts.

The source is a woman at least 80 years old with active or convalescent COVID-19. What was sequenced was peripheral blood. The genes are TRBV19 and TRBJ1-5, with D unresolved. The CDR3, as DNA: TGTGCCAGTAGTATCGGGGTACCCTTCCAGCCCCAGCATTTT. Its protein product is CASSIGVPFQPQHF.